Shown below are 17 T cell receptor beta chains from a single sample sequenced in a study of CD8+ T cells in alopecia areata. As the sequencing template, cDNA was produced by extracting RNA and reverse transcribing it. Only in-frame clones appear in the TCRdb table, and some are missing; sequencing was by immunoSEQ multiplex PCR. The sample records about 120,000 clones, around 56% being singletons. Described treatment: oral pan-JAK inhibitor, 5-10 mg twice daily. Sequences were derived from CD4+ T cells sorted from blood, sampled at week 4, from a patient treated with tofacitinib. These receptors came from a human donor with alopecia areata.

The rearrangement uses TRBV30 and TRBJ2-5; no firm D call. CDR3 length: 11 residues. CDR1 is GTSNPN and CDR2 is SVGIG in the germline V gene (reference sequence). The germline V and J ends were trimmed by 3 bases and 7 bases, with 9 bases remaining between them. CDR3 DNA: TGTGCCTGGAGCACCGTGGGGACCCAGTACTTC. Protein sequence: CAWSTVGTQYF.

This sequence joins TRBV7-4 and TRBJ2-7; no clear D gene. Germline V gene lookup returns CDR1 SGHVT and CDR2 SQSDAQ. This CDR3 comprises 18 residues. V dropped 3 bases and J dropped 2 bases, with 23 bases sitting between them. The CDR3 reads CASSFLRQDPLLAYEQYF. Here the CDR3 DNA reads TGTGCCAGCAGCTTTTTAAGGCAGGACCCTTTACTTGCCTACGAGCAGTACTTC.

V gene TRBV7-9 combines with J gene TRBJ1-4; possible D gene TRBD1, 5 bases. The germline gives CDR1 SEHNR, CDR2 FQNEAQ (reference sequence). The germline V and J ends were trimmed by 4 bases and 8 bases, with 26 bases remaining between them. This CDR3 has 18 residues. Here the CDR3 reads CASSSPGIWGSEGEKLFF. The CDR3 region has the DNA TGTGCCAGCAGCTCCCCGGGAATTTGGGGGTCAGAAGGGGAAAAACTGTTTTTT. Complete variable domain (other parts from reference TRBV7-9 and TRBJ1-4): DTGVSQNPRHKITKRGQNVTFRCDPISEHNRLYWYRQTLGQGPEFLTYFQNEAQLEKSRLLSDRFSAERPKGSFSTLEIQRTEQGDSAMYLCASSSPGIWGSEGEKLFFGSGTQLSVL.

The V and J genes are TRBV6-6 and TRBJ2-7, with 9 bases lining up with TRBD1. J lost 3 bases, V lost 5 bases, and 8 bases had no gene match. The CDR3 sequence is 15 residues long. CDR1 is MNHNY, CDR2 SVGAGI, per germline (reference sequence). CDR3 sequence (DNA): TGTGCCAGCAGTGCCCCCGGGACAGGGCTCTACGAGCAGTACTTC. Translated, it gives CASSAPGTGLYEQYF.

There are a few counts of this clone. The chain recombines TRBV5-6 with TRBJ1-2, with 7 bases aligning to TRBD1. The CDR3 totals 13 residues. Per germline, CDR1 SGHDT and CDR2 YYEEEE. V dropped 3 bases and J dropped 4; count of bases not matched to a gene: 3. CDR3 nucleotides: TGTGCCAGCAGCTGGGGACAGATCTATGGCTACACCTTC. Translating gives CASSWGQIYGYTF.

The J gene is TRBJ2-7, the V gene TRBV30, with 9 bases fitting TRBD2. The CDR3 consists of 14 residues. Germline V gene sequence: CDR1 GTSNPN, CDR2 SVGIG (reference sequence). The ends lost 0 bases at V and 3 bases at J; junction bases unmatched: 3. The CDR3 here is CAWSVASGIYEQYF. The DNA of the CDR3 is TGTGCCTGGAGTGTAGCTAGCGGGATCTACGAGCAGTACTTC.

The CDR3 DNA is TGTGCCTGGAGTGATGGGGGGCCTGGCAATCAGCCCCAGCATTTT. This translates into CAWSDGGPGNQPQHF. The rearrangement links TRBV30 to TRBJ1-5; tentative D call: TRBD1 (6 bases). V lost 1 base, J lost 2 bases, and 12 bases lay in between. Germline V gives CDR1 GTSNPN, CDR2 SVGIG (reference sequence). The CDR3 has 15 residues.

This clone came up a few times. This chain joins TRBV6-6 and TRBJ1-1; D is uncertain. Trimming took off 10 bases at V and 7 bases at J, with 13 bases between the two ends. In germline, CDR1 is MNHNY, CDR2 SVGAGI (reference sequence). The CDR3 sequence is 11 residues long. CDR3 loop: CATKADREAFF. The CDR3 DNA follows: TGTGCCACCAAGGCGGACCGTGAAGCTTTCTTT.

The chain is built from TRBV30 and TRBJ1-1; 9 nucleotides line up with TRBD1. In germline, CDR1 is GTSNPN, CDR2 SVGIG (reference sequence). V shed 4 bases, J shed 10 bases, and the junction held 4 bases outside the gene matches. The CDR3 contains 11 residues. This chain's CDR3 is CAWIKTGGAFF. The CDR3 nucleotides read TGTGCCTGGATAAAGACAGGGGGAGCTTTCTTT.

This chain links TRBV5-1 with TRBJ2-1; TRBD2 matches at 8 bases. The CDR3 contains 13 residues. The junction had 2 bases not matched to a gene; V was cut back by 1 base and J by 8 bases. Germline assignment: CDR1 SGHRS and CDR2 YFSETQ. The CDR3 loop is CASSLRAGDEQFF. The DNA of the CDR3 is TGCGCCAGCAGCTTGAGAGCGGGGGATGAGCAGTTCTTC. Filled out from reference TRBV5-1 and TRBJ2-1, the complete variable domain reads KAGVTQTPRYLIKTRGQQVTLSCSPISGHRSVSWYQQTPGQGLQFLFEYFSETQRNKGNFPGRFSGRQFSNSRSEMNVSTLELGDSALYLCASSLRAGDEQFFGPGTRLTVL.

The CDR3 reads CATSRDISDRVRLFF. CDR3 in DNA: TGTGCCACCAGCAGAGATATTTCCGACCGAGTACGGCTGTTCTTC. The chain carries TRBV15 and TRBJ2-1; D gene uncertain. V lost 0 bases and J lost 15, with 21 bases in between. This CDR3 spans 15 amino acids. Germline V gene lookup returns CDR1 LNHNV and CDR2 YYDKDF (reference sequence).

This sequence joins TRBV30 and TRBJ1-3; 7 bases are a match to TRBD1. Germline assignment: CDR1 GTSNPN and CDR2 SVGIG (reference sequence). The CDR3 covers 16 residues. Trimming cost V 3 bases and J 0 bases; bases outside gene matches: 8. CDR3 sequence (DNA): TGTGCCTGGAGCCCGGGACAGTTTTACTCTGGAAACACCATATATTTT. This codes for CAWSPGQFYSGNTIYF. The entire variable domain, with the rest obtained from reference TRBV30 and TRBJ1-3, is as follows: SQTIHQWPATLVQPVGSPLSLECTVEGTSNPNLYWYRQAAGRGLQLLFYSVGIGQISSEVPQNLSASRPQDRQFILSSKKLLLSDSGFYLCAWSPGQFYSGNTIYFGEGSWLTVV.

The genes are TRBV6-1 and TRBJ1-2; D is perhaps TRBD1 (5 bases). Germline V gives CDR1 MNHNS, CDR2 SASEGT. The CDR3 length is 14 residues. V lost 1 base to trimming and J lost 8 bases, with 14 bases between them. CDR3 region: CASSEVVAGGGYTF. The CDR3, as DNA: TGTGCCAGCAGTGAAGTGGTCGCGGGGGGAGGCTACACCTTC.

CDR3 protein: CSVNSRSGNTIYF. The CDR3, as DNA: TGCAGCGTCAACTCGCGCTCTGGAAACACCATATATTTT. The chain joins TRBV29-1 to TRBJ1-3; D gene ambiguous. CDR1 is SQVTM, CDR2 ANQGSEA, per germline. V was clipped by 6 bases and J by 0 bases, with 9 bases between them. This CDR3 contains 13 residues. The full variable domain, completed using reference TRBV29-1 and TRBJ1-3, is SAVISQKPSRDICQRGTSLTIQCQVDSQVTMMFWYRQQPGQSLTLIATANQGSEATYESGFVIDKFPISRPNLTFSTLTVSNMSPEDSSIYLCSVNSRSGNTIYFGEGSWLTVV.

The chain recombines TRBV7-9 with TRBJ2-1; no definite D call. V was shortened by 1 base and J by 5 bases, with 3 bases between the two germline ends. Germline-derived CDR1 and CDR2 are SEHNR and FQNEAQ (reference sequence). CDR3 length: 12 residues. CDR3 residues: CASSLVDNEQFF. In DNA form, the CDR3 reads TGTGCCAGCAGCTTAGTAGACAATGAGCAGTTCTTC.

This chain uses TRBV30 with TRBJ2-3; D might be TRBD2 (5 bases). Between the trimmed V and J ends, which lost 4 bases and 0 bases, there was a span of 11 bases. The CDR3 contains 14 residues. Germline assignment: CDR1 GTSNPN and CDR2 SVGIG (reference sequence). CDR3 amino acids: CAWNHQRSTDTQYF. The CDR3 DNA sequence: TGTGCCTGGAACCACCAGCGGAGCACAGATACGCAGTATTTT.

V is TRBV27 and J is TRBJ2-1; D is unclear. Per germline, CDR1 MNHEY and CDR2 SMNVEV (reference sequence). The CDR3 covers 12 residues. V was clipped by 3 bases and J by 10 bases, with 10 bases between them. The CDR3 is CASSFPAGEQFF. In DNA, the CDR3 is TGTGCCAGCAGTTTTCCGGCTGGGGAGCAGTTCTTC.